The clone carrying this T cell receptor beta chain was observed a single time. This specimen belongs to a study of shared clonotypes between healthy human individuals. Clones were sequenced by immunoSEQ multiplex PCR, and TCRdb holds only the in-frame ones, with some missing. The sample lists some 2.1 million clones; approximately 92% were seen once. Naive CD8 cells comprised CD45RO-negative, CCR7-positively selected cells, excluding terminally differentiated effector memory CD45RA+ cells. Germline CDR1 reads LNHNV; CDR2 reads YYDKDF (reference sequence). This CDR3 is built from 15 residues. Trimming removed 5 bases from V and 0 bases from J, with 14 bases in between.

The sequence came from a young man in good health. Some clones in this sample may be carry-over from other donors' samples. The sample taken for sequencing was naive CD8+ T cells from PBMCs. The genes are TRBV15 and TRBJ2-7; D gene uncertain. The CDR3 bases are TGTGCCACCAGCGACCCCACGGCAGCCTCCTACGAGCAGTACTTC. The encoded protein is CATSDPTAASYEQYF.